Here is one TCR beta chain with its context. What it binds is not known. The method was immunoSEQ multiplex PCR; TCRdb's version includes in-frame clones alone and lacks a portion of them. The sample yields roughly 110,000 clones, roughly 93% seen once. This specimen belongs to a study of siplizumab effects on memory and regulatory T cells. Overall study results and limits: Only a minority of proliferating CD4+ or CD8+ clones had an assignable naive or memory phenotype, with roughly 80-95% lacking one. The alloreactive clones that mapped to unstimulated subsets made up only a minor fraction.

The V end was cut by 6 bases, the J end by 4 bases, with 13 bases between. CDR3 length: 14 residues. CDR1 is SGHVS and CDR2 is FQNEAQ in the germline V gene. V usage is TRBV7-8 and J usage is TRBJ1-3; no clear D gene. Sequenced: non-Treg CD4+ T cells sorted from blood. This receptor was taken from a human donor in good health. Here the CDR3 reads CASSPTGWGNTIYF. CDR3 DNA: TGTGCCAGCAGTCCGACGGGTTGGGGAAACACCATATATTTT.